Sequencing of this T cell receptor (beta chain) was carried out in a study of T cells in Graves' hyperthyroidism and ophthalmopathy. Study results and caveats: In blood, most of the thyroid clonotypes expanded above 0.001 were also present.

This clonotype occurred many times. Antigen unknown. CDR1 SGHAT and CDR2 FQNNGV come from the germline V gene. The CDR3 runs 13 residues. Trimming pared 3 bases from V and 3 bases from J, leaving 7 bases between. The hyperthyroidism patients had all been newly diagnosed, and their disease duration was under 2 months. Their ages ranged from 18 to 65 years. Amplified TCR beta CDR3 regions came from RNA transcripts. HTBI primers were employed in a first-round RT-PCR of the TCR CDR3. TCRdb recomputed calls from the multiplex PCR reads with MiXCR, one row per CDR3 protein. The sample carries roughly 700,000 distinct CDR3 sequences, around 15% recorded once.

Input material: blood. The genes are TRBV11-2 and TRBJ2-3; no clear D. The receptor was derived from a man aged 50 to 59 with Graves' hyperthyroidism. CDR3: CASSFFETDTQYF. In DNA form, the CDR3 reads TGTGCCAGCAGCTTTTTCGAGACAGATACGCAGTATTTT.